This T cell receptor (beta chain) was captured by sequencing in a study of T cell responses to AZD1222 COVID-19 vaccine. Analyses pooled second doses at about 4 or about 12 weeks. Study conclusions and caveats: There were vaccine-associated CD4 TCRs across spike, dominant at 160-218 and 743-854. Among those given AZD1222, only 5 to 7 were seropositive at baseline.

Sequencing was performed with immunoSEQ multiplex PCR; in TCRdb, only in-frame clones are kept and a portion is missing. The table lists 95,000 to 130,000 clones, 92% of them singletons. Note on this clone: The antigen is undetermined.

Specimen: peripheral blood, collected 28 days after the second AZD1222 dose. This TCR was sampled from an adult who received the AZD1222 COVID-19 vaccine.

The CDR3 reads CASSPGTSYNEQFF. The CDR3 nucleotides are TGTGCCAGCTCACCGGGGACTAGCTACAATGAGCAGTTCTTC. This chain connects TRBV18 to TRBJ2-1, with 8 bases fitting TRBD2. Germline V CDR1 and CDR2: KGHSH, LQKENI. The CDR3 is 14 residues long. Trimming at V came to 3 bases and at J to 3 bases, leaving 1 base not matched to a gene.